The TCR beta chain under discussion was sequenced for a study of relationships among human T cell subsets. The study's findings and limits: A CD4+CD8+ double-positive population could not be excluded by bead sorting.

A note on this clonotype: Its cognate antigen is unknown.

CDR3 length equals 14 residues. CDR1 and CDR2 from the germline V gene are MNHEY and SVGAGI. Trimming removed 5 bases from V and 12 bases from J; junction bases left unmatched: 9. Semiquantitative ARM-PCR amplified T cell receptor alpha and beta CDR3 regions from mRNA. Exponential amplification used communal superprimers after tagged nested gene-specific primers in ARM-PCR. MiXCR, run by TCRdb on the multiplex PCR reads, gives a single entry per CDR3 protein. The profile covers more than 4,500 distinct CDR3 sequences, with around 75% appearing a single time and about 30% taken by the ten largest. T cell subsets were isolated with magnetic beads coated with subset-specific monoclonal antibodies.

The receptor was isolated from a man in his forties in good health. Source material: total T cells sorted from blood. The V gene is TRBV6-5, the J gene TRBJ2-1; 11 bases map to TRBD1. This chain's CDR3 is CASSPGQGGERQFF. CDR3 DNA sequence: TGTGCCAGCAGTCCGGGACAGGGGGGAGAAAGGCAGTTCTTC.